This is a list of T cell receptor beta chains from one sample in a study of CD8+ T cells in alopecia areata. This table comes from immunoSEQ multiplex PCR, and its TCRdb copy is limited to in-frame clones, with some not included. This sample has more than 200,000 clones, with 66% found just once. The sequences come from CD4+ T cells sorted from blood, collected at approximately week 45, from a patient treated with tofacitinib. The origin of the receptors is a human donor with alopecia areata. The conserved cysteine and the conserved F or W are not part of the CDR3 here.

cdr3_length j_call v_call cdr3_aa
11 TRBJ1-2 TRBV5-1 ASSQGQVAGYT
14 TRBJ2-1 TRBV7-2 ASSWTSGGAGNEQF
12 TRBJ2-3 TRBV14 ASSLRVQTDTQY
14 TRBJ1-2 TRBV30 AWSQIGTGAGYGYT
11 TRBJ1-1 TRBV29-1 STRQKMNTEAF
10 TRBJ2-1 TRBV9 ASSVRANEQF
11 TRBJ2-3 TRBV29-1 SVVAGSTDTQY
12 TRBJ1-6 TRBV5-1 ASRYDRSNSPLH
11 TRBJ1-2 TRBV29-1 SVGQEKPYGYT
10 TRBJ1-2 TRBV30 AWSAGGQGYT
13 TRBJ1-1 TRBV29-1 SVHPGTGLGTEAF
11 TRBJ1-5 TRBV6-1 ASSDSGNQPQH
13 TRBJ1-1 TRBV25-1 ASSETRAPNTEAF
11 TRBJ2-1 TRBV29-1 STTPRGGGLQF
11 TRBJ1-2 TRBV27 ASSLDREVGYT
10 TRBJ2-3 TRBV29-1 SVEDPTNAQY
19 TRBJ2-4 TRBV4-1 ASSQDISTGGLGVGKNIQY
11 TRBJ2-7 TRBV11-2 ASGRASSYEQY
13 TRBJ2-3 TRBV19 ASSPDRGPLDTQY
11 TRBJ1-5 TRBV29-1 SVVDNTNQPQH
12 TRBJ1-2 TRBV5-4 ASSDDGSGYGYT
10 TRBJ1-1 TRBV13 ASSLTNTEAF
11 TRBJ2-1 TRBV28 ASSLPAQDEQF
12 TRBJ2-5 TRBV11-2 ASSVGAGGETQY
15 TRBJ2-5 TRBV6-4 ASSDLVREALDGTQY
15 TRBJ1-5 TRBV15 ATSRDRSSLSNQPQH
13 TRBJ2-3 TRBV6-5 ASSYSVTSTDTQY
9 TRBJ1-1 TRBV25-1 ASIGGTEAF
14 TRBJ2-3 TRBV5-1 ASSGQTSAGTDTQY
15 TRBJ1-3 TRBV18 ASSPLKGQFSGNTIY
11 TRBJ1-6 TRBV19 ASSPRGGSPLH
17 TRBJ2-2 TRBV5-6 ASSFGFFGRILTTGELF
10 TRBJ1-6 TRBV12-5 ASGPGNSPLH
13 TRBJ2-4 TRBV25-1 ASSESTASKNIQY
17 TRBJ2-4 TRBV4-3 ASSPRTSANDLAKNIQY